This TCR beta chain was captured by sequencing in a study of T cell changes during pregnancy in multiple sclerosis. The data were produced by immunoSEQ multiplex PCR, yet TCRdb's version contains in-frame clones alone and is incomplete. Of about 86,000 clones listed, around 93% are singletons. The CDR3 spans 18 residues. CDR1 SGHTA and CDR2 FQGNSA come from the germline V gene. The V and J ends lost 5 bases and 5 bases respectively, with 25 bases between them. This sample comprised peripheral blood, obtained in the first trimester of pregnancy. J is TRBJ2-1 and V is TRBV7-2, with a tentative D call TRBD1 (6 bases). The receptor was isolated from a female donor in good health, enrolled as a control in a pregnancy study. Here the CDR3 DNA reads TGTGCCAGCAGCCCCCCCGTCAGGGGTAGGAGACAGGACAATGAGCAGTTCTTC. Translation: CASSPPVRGRRQDNEQFF.